The clone carrying this T cell receptor (beta chain) has just a few counts. Its target is not known. Investigators reverse transcribed all isolated RNA, so they sequenced expressed TCRB transcripts. Naive, central memory and regulatory T cell samples averaged around 3.9 million immunoSEQ reads each. Some clones are missing from TCRdb's copy, which holds only in-frame ones; the method was immunoSEQ multiplex PCR. This table holds some 350,000 clones, less than 15% found once. These data originate in a study of beta chain features in type 1 diabetes. Findings and caveats of the study: Shortening that was moderate but significant affected the TCRB CDR3s of Type 1 diabetes patients in all four CD4+ subsets.

The sample was naive CD4+ T cells from blood. The origin of this receptor is a woman aged 18-29 years with type 1 diabetes.

For the CDR3, the DNA is TGTGCCAGCAGCTCCCACTCCGGACAGGGATCATCAGATACGCAGTATTTT. This encodes CASSSHSGQGSSDTQYF. The chain couples TRBV9 to TRBJ2-3; 8 bases match TRBD1. The CDR3 runs to 17 residues. After removal of 4 bases from V and 4 bases from J, the junction contained 14 bases not matched to a gene. CDR1 and CDR2 from the germline V gene are SGDLS and YYNGEE.